A selection of T cell receptor beta chains follows, all from one sample in a study of radiation and T cells in renal cell carcinoma. TCRdb keeps only in-frame clones here, not all; method: immunoSEQ multiplex PCR. The data hold 140,000 or so clones, with about 88% observed a single time. The sample here was blood, taken from a patient whose treatment included radiotherapy and nephrectomy. These receptors all stem from a woman in her 50s with renal cell carcinoma. Both conserved end residues are part of each CDR3. A D gene is named only where the DNA matches it firmly. Where a row states a size, it is once, few, many or the class of an expanded clone; other rows omit it.

CDR3aa,CDR3nt,abundance,v_gene,d_gene,j_gene,len
CASRTGGSPEQFF,TGTGCCAGCAGGACGGGGGGGTCCCCCGAGCAGTTCTTC,-,TRBV6-5,TRBD2,TRBJ2-1,13
CASSYQAGVGYGYTF,TGTGCCAGCAGTTACCAAGCAGGGGTCGGCTATGGCTACACCTTC,-,TRBV6-5,-,TRBJ1-2,15
CASSYSLARRKETQYF,TGTGCCAGCAGTTACTCGCTAGCCCGAAGAAAAGAGACCCAGTACTTC,-,TRBV6-5,-,TRBJ2-5,16
CASSSGLAGKEQFF,TGTGCCAGCAGCTCTGGACTAGCGGGGAAGGAGCAGTTCTTC,-,TRBV7-2,TRBD2,TRBJ2-1,14
CASSLAGGSTEAFF,TGTGCCAGCAGTCTGGCAGGGGGTTCAACTGAAGCTTTCTTT,-,TRBV5-6,TRBD1,TRBJ1-1,14
CASSVGRNLGKNTEAFF,TGTGCCAGCAGCGTAGGGAGGAACTTAGGGAAGAACACTGAAGCTTTCTTT,-,TRBV9,-,TRBJ1-1,17
CASSFYTDTQYF,TGTGCCAGCAGCTTCTACACAGATACGCAGTATTTT,-,TRBV7-2,-,TRBJ2-3,12
CASSLASSRMNTEAFF,TGTGCCAGCAGCTTGGCGTCCAGTCGCATGAACACTGAAGCTTTCTTT,once,TRBV5-4,-,TRBJ1-1,16
CASSHQGREDQPQHF,TGTGCCAGCAGCCACCAGGGACGCGAAGATCAGCCCCAGCATTTT,-,TRBV5-8,-,TRBJ1-5,15
CASSFPGSEQFF,TGTGCCAGCAGCTTTCCGGGGTCTGAGCAGTTCTTC,-,TRBV7-6,-,TRBJ2-1,12
CASSSPGQGSGANVLTF,TGTGCCAGTAGTTCTCCGGGACAGGGGTCTGGGGCCAACGTCCTGACTTTC,-,TRBV19,TRBD1,TRBJ2-6,17
CASSPRGEKLFF,TGTGCCAGCAGCCCAAGGGGAGAAAAACTGTTTTTT,-,TRBV2,-,TRBJ1-4,12
CASGRTPGLSYEQYF,TGTGCCAGCGGGAGGACTCCTGGCTTATCCTACGAGCAGTACTTC,-,TRBV2,-,TRBJ2-7,15
CAINSDITDTQYF,TGTGCCATCAACTCGGATATTACAGATACGCAGTATTTT,-,TRBV10-3,-,TRBJ2-3,13
CATSKDGYYYGYTF,TGTGCCACCAGTAAGGACGGCTACTACTATGGCTACACCTTC,-,TRBV30,-,TRBJ1-2,14